The 26 T cell receptor beta chains below were found in one sample sequenced in a study of regulatory T cells in long-lasting Graves disease. Arm-PCR of CDR3 regions and iRepertoire HTBI primers were used to build TCR beta libraries. From the multiplex PCR reads, TCRdb called clonotypes with MiXCR, one entry per CDR3 protein. The table records about 400,000 distinct CDR3 sequences, approximately 15% of them present only once. Indicated time point: newly diagnosed GD, antithyroid drugs for less than 3 months. The authors made the TCR library using RNA they extracted from PBMCs. The same data also contributed to another study, on T cells in Graves' hyperthyroidism and ophthalmopathy.

The specimen comprised peripheral blood mononuclear cells (PBMCs), sampled at new diagnosis, from a patient treated with antithyroid drugs. These receptors came from a woman between 40 and 55 years old with Graves disease.

The chain uses TRBV5-4 and TRBJ2-7, with D possibly being TRBD2 (5 bases). Germline values: CDR1 SGHNT, CDR2 YYREEE (reference sequence). CDR3 length: 14 amino acids. Between the trimmed V and J ends, which lost 0 bases and 3 bases, there was a span of 10 bases. CDR3 region: CASSLENAGYEQYF. The DNA of the CDR3 is TGTGCCAGCAGCTTGGAAAATGCGGGCTACGAGCAGTACTTC. Combining the CDR3 with reference TRBV5-4 and TRBJ2-7 gives the whole variable domain ETGVTQSPTHLIKTRGQQVTLRCSSQSGHNTVSWYQQALGQGPQFIFQYYREEENGRGNFPPRFSGLQFPNYSSELNVNALELDDSALYLCASSLENAGYEQYFGPGTRLTVT.

A note on this clonotype: A much larger clonotype is one base distant, so this may be a read error. The rearrangement links TRBV5-1 to TRBJ1-2; D unclear. This CDR3 has 13 amino acids. The germline V gene encodes CDR1 SGHRS and CDR2 YFSETQ. The chain's CDR3 is CASGLSNIYGYTF. CDR3 DNA: TGCGCCAGCGGCTTGTCGAATATCTATGGCTACACCTTC. Full variable domain (outside the CDR3, taken from reference TRBV5-1 and TRBJ1-2): KAGVTQTPRYLIKTRGQQVTLSCSPISGHRSVSWYQQTPGQGLQFLFEYFSETQRNKGNFPGRFSGRQFSNSRSEMNVSTLELGDSALYLCASGLSNIYGYTFGSGTRLTVV.

V is TRBV20-1 and J is TRBJ2-5, with TRBD1 matching 7 bases. From germline, CDR1 is DFQATT and CDR2 SNEGSKA (reference sequence). The CDR3 loop spans 14 amino acids. V gave up 5 bases and J gave up 5 bases; unmatched junction bases: 11. The CDR3 loop reads CSAASEGARETQYF. DNA for the CDR3: TGCAGTGCTGCCAGTGAGGGGGCGCGGGAGACCCAGTACTTC.

As to this clonotype: With a much larger clone just one base away, this may be a read error. The J gene is TRBJ1-5, the V gene TRBV6-2 or TRBV6-3; perhaps TRBD1 as D (5 bases). Germline-derived CDR1 and CDR2 are MNHEY and SVGEGT. V gave up 6 bases and J gave up 1 base, with 19 bases separating them. This CDR3 has 17 amino acids. CDR3 sequence: CASSRGFGAGSNQPQHF. The CDR3 nucleotides read TGTGCCAGCAGCCGTGGCTTCGGGGCAGGGAGCAATCAGCCCCAGCATTTT.

This clonotype was seen more than once but under ten times. The rearrangement uses TRBV14 and TRBJ2-6; D not resolved. V was pared by 0 bases and J by 0 bases, with 9 bases between. The germline CDR1 and CDR2 sequences are SGHDN and FVKESK. The CDR3 loop spans 17 amino acids. CDR3 nucleotide sequence: TGTGCCAGCAGCCAAGACGAAGGGATCTCTGGGGCCAACGTCCTGACTTTC. Protein: CASSQDEGISGANVLTF. Complete variable domain (other parts from reference TRBV14 and TRBJ2-6): EAGVTQFPSHSVIEKGQTVTLRCDPISGHDNLYWYRRVMGKEIKFLLHFVKESKQDESGMPNNRFLAERTGGTYSTLKVQPAELEDSGVYFCASSQDEGISGANVLTFGAGSRLTVL.

At least ten counts were recorded for this clonotype. This chain joins TRBV3-1 and TRBJ2-1; D is unresolved. V gave up 2 bases and J gave up 9 bases, with 14 bases separating them. This CDR3 is built from 14 residues. CDR1 is LGHDT, CDR2 YNNKEL, per germline (reference sequence). The CDR3 nucleotides read TGTGCCAGCAGCCAATTCCACCCGAATGGTGAGCAGTTCTTC. It is translated as CASSQFHPNGEQFF.

A few counts support this clonotype. The gene calls are TRBV5-1 and TRBJ2-1; D is unresolved. Between the trimmed V and J ends, which lost 5 bases and 1 base, there was a span of 13 bases. CDR3 length: 15 amino acids. Germline V lookup: CDR1 SGHRS, CDR2 YFSETQ. The CDR3 reads CASRSQTLSYNEQFF. DNA for the CDR3: TGCGCCAGCAGGTCCCAAACCCTATCCTACAATGAGCAGTTCTTC.

This clonotype was counted many times. The genes are TRBV5-1 and TRBJ1-1; TRBD1 matches at 7 bases. CDR1 and CDR2 from the germline V gene are SGHRS and YFSETQ. This CDR3 has 15 residues. J gave up 4 bases and V 0 bases, and 6 bases lay outside the gene matches. CDR3 loop: CASSLEGGGITEAFF. As DNA, the CDR3 is TGCGCCAGCAGCTTGGAAGGGGGCGGCATCACTGAAGCTTTCTTT.

This clonotype was detected many times. The J gene is TRBJ2-5, the V gene TRBV28; the match to TRBD2 covers 12 bases. V lost 5 bases, J lost 5 bases, and 9 bases stayed unmatched. This CDR3 comprises 16 residues. CDR1 and CDR2 (germline): MDHEN, SYDVKM. CDR3 bases: TGTGCCAGCAGTCCTCCGCGACTAGCGGGAGTGGAGACCCAGTACTTC. Its translation: CASSPPRLAGVETQYF.

This clonotype was detected ten times or more. The V and J genes are TRBV27 and TRBJ2-5; no reliable D call. The V gene lost 7 bases and the J gene lost 0 bases, with 12 bases spanning the gap. The CDR3 extends over 14 amino acids. Germline loops: CDR1 MNHEY, CDR2 SMNVEV (reference sequence). This chain's CDR3 is CASTPDGNQETQYF. The CDR3 DNA reads TGTGCCAGCACCCCGGACGGTAACCAAGAGACCCAGTACTTC.

This clonotype has at least ten counts. The chain joins TRBV5-1 to TRBJ2-2; 10 nucleotides match TRBD2. Germline CDR1 is SGHRS and CDR2 is YFSETQ. The ends lost 5 bases at V and 1 base at J; junction bases unmatched: 5. The length of the CDR3 is 16 residues. CDR3 sequence reads: CASSHSGRLNTGELFF. Here the CDR3 DNA reads TGCGCCAGCAGTCATAGCGGGAGGTTGAACACCGGGGAGCTGTTTTTT.

This clonotype was seen ten or more times. The chain uses TRBV12-3 or TRBV12-4 and TRBJ2-1; no clear D. This CDR3 is 12 amino acids long. CDR3 bases: TGTGGGGCTGGGTGGGATCTTGGTGAGCAGTTCTTC. The encoded protein is CGAGWDLGEQFF.

The sample holds many counts of this clonotype. The CDR3 protein is CSARRGTETQYF. The DNA for the CDR3 is TGCAGTGCTAGACGGGGTACGGAGACCCAGTACTTC. J is TRBJ2-5 and V is TRBV20-1, with a tentative D call TRBD2 (5 bases). The CDR3 totals 12 residues. Per germline, CDR1 DFQATT and CDR2 SNEGSKA (reference sequence). The V gene lost 2 bases and the J gene lost 5 bases, with 9 bases spanning the gap.

In regard to this clonotype: Germline is not matched at one junction end, which may reflect a read error. The J gene is TRBJ2-1, the V gene TRBV18; D ambiguous. CDR3 size: 14 residues. CDR1 is KGHSH, CDR2 LQKENI, per germline. Written as DNA, the CDR3 is TGTGCCAGTTCACCACCTAAGCCTTACAATGAGCAGTTCTTC. Protein: CASSPPKPYNEQFF. The whole variable domain, filled in from reference TRBV18 and TRBJ2-1, reads NAGVMQNPRHLVRRRGQEARLRCSPMKGHSHVYWYRQLPEEGLKFMVYLQKENIIDESGMPKERFSAEFPKEGPSILRIQQVVRGDSAAYFCASSPPKPYNEQFFGPGTRLTVL.

This clonotype was counted only a few times. The rearrangement links TRBV28 to TRBJ2-7; 7 bases agree with TRBD1. V lost 6 bases to trimming and J lost 7 bases; unmatched junction nucleotides: 9. Germline CDR1 and CDR2: MDHEN and SYDVKM. The CDR3 consists of 13 residues. DNA of the CDR3: TGTGCCAGCAGAAATCAGGGGGTAGGGGAGCAGTACTTC. Translated, it gives CASRNQGVGEQYF.

This clonotype was detected ten times or more. V gene TRBV9 combines with J gene TRBJ2-3, with 9 positions matching TRBD2. The CDR3 consists of 18 residues. Losses at the gene ends were 4 bases for V and 2 bases for J; bases not matched to a gene: 14. Germline V gene lookup returns CDR1 SGDLS and CDR2 YYNGEE. This chain's CDR3 is CASSHDAGGPLPTDTQYF. The CDR3 DNA is TGTGCCAGCAGCCACGACGCGGGAGGGCCTCTCCCCACAGATACGCAGTATTTT.

This clonotype showed up many times. DNA of the CDR3: TGTGCCAGCTCACCACGCGGGTCTGGCGCCTACGAGCAGTACTTC. Its translation is CASSPRGSGAYEQYF. The gene calls are TRBV18 and TRBJ2-7, with D perhaps matching TRBD2 (5 bases). V was pared by 1 base and J by 2 bases, with 12 bases between. CDR3 length: 15 residues. The germline V gene encodes CDR1 KGHSH and CDR2 LQKENI.

This clonotype showed up many times. J is TRBJ2-3 and V is TRBV6-2 or TRBV6-3, with 10 nucleotides matching TRBD2. CDR3 size: 15 residues. From germline, CDR1 is MNHEY and CDR2 SVGEGT. With V trimmed by 7 bases and J by 0 bases, 4 bases remained unmatched. This CDR3 reads CASKSSGSSTDTQYF. Written as DNA, the CDR3 is TGTGCCAGCAAATCTAGCGGGAGTAGCACAGATACGCAGTATTTT.

This clonotype was seen at least ten times. This chain connects TRBV27 to TRBJ2-7; the match to TRBD2 covers 11 bases. Looked up from germline, CDR1 is MNHEY and CDR2 is SMNVEV (reference sequence). V trimming: 3 bases; J trimming: 2 bases; junction bases outside the gene matches: 18. This CDR3 contains 20 residues. The CDR3 region is CASSFRTGPLAGVRPYEQYF. The CDR3 nucleotides are TGTGCCAGCAGTTTTCGGACAGGGCCACTAGCGGGAGTCAGGCCCTACGAGCAGTACTTC.

The chain joins TRBV2 to TRBJ2-7; 8 bases align to TRBD1. Germline V gene data show CDR1 as SNHLY and CDR2 as FYNNEI. The CDR3 has 17 residues. V was clipped by 1 base and J by 0 bases; unmatched bases: 8. The CDR3 spells CASSEVGTGQSSYEQYF. The CDR3 DNA follows: TGTGCCAGCAGTGAAGTGGGGACAGGCCAAAGCTCCTACGAGCAGTACTTC.

The chain couples TRBV7-9 to TRBJ1-2, with D tentatively TRBD1 (6 bases). This CDR3 has 15 residues. CDR1 is SEHNR and CDR2 is FQNEAQ in the germline V gene (reference sequence). Trimming took off 4 bases at V and 0 bases at J, with 12 bases between the two ends. The CDR3 nucleotides read TGTGCCAGCAGCTCCGAGGGGGGATCTAACTATGGCTACACCTTC. Residues: CASSSEGGSNYGYTF. Full variable domain (outside the CDR3, taken from reference TRBV7-9 and TRBJ1-2): DTGVSQNPRHKITKRGQNVTFRCDPISEHNRLYWYRQTLGQGPEFLTYFQNEAQLEKSRLLSDRFSAERPKGSFSTLEIQRTEQGDSAMYLCASSSEGGSNYGYTFGSGTRLTVV.

This clonotype was picked up many times. The chain combines TRBV28 with TRBJ2-6; D uncertain. V lost 5 bases, J lost 2 bases, and 13 bases lay in between. Germline V gives CDR1 MDHEN, CDR2 SYDVKM. CDR3 length: 16 amino acids. Here the CDR3 DNA reads TGTGCCAGCAGTACCGGCAGAAATACTGGGGCCAACGTCCTGACTTTC. It specifies CASSTGRNTGANVLTF.

This clonotype was seen only a few times. The chain couples TRBV6-1 to TRBJ1-2, with 7 nucleotides matching TRBD1. The CDR3 covers 13 residues. Per germline, CDR1 MNHNS and CDR2 SASEGT. V lost 7 bases to trimming and J lost 4 bases; unmatched junction nucleotides: 6. The CDR3 DNA sequence: TGTGCCAGCACTCAAGCAGGGGGCTATGGCTACACCTTC. It yields the protein CASTQAGGYGYTF.

This clonotype was detected a few times. CDR3 region: CASGAGTSGSYEQYF. The CDR3, as DNA: TGTGCTAGTGGCGCAGGGACTAGCGGGAGCTACGAGCAGTACTTC. The chain carries TRBV12-5 and TRBJ2-7; 14 nucleotides agree with TRBD2. The CDR3 sequence is 15 residues long. Germline CDR1 is LGHNT and CDR2 is FRNRAP. The junction had 4 bases not matched to a gene; V was cut back by 6 bases and J by 3 bases. Drawing the rest from reference TRBV12-5 and TRBJ2-7, the complete variable domain is DARVTQTPRHKVTEMGQEVTMRCQPILGHNTVFWYRQTMMQGLELLAYFRNRAPLDDSGMPKDRFSAEMPDATLATLKIQPSEPRDSAVYFCASGAGTSGSYEQYFGPGTRLTVT.

This chain links TRBV14 with TRBJ2-7; unclear D gene. Germline-derived CDR1 and CDR2 are SGHDN and FVKESK. The germline V and J ends were trimmed by 2 bases and 1 base, with 18 bases remaining between them. The CDR3 loop spans 17 amino acids. The CDR3 nucleotides read TGTGCCAGCAGCCAAAACGGGTTGGCGGATTCTTCCTACGAGCAGTACTTC. As protein: CASSQNGLADSSYEQYF.

The chain has TRBV19 and TRBJ1-3, with TRBD1 as a possible D gene (5 bases). Per germline, CDR1 LNHDA and CDR2 SQIVND (reference sequence). With 8 bases removed from V and 4 bases from J, the gap between germline ends came to 12 bases. The CDR3 is made up of 13 amino acids. DNA of the CDR3: TGTGCCAGTTCCGGGGCACCCGGAAACACCATATATTTT. It codes for CASSGAPGNTIYF.